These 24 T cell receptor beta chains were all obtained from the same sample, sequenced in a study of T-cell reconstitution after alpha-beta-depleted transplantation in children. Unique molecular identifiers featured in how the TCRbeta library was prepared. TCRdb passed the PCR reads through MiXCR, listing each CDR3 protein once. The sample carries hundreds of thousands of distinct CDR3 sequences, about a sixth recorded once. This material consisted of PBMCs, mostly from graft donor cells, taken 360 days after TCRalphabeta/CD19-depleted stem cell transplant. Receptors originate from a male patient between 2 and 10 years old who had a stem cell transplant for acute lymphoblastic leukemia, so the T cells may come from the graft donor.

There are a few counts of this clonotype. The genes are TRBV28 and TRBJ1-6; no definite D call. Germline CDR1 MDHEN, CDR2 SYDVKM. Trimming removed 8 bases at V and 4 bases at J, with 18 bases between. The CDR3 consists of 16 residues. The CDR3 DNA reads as TGTGCCAGCGAAGCCCCGGAAGTCTCTTATAATTCACCCCTCCACTTT. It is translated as CASEAPEVSYNSPLHF.

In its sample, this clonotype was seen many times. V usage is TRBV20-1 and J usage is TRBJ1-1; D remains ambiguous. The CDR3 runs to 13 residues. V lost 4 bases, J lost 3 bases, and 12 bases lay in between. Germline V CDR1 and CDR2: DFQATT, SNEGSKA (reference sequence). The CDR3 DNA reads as TGCAGTGCTACGAGAAGGGTAGACACTGAAGCTTTCTTT. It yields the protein CSATRRVDTEAFF.

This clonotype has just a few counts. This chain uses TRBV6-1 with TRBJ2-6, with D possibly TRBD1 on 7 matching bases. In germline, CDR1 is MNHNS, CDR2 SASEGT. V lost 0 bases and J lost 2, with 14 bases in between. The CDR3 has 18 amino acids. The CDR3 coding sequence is TGTGCCAGCAGTGAAGCGCTTGGAGGGGGCCCTGGGGCCAACGTCCTGACTTTC. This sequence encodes CASSEALGGGPGANVLTF.

CDR3 in amino acids: CSAHSGSPTSTDTQYF. DNA for the CDR3: TGCAGTGCCCATTCAGGTAGCCCCACAAGCACAGATACGCAGTATTTT. The chain joins TRBV20-1 to TRBJ2-3; no firm D call. Germline V gives CDR1 DFQATT, CDR2 SNEGSKA (reference sequence). The CDR3 totals 16 residues. Trimming shortened V by 6 bases and J by 0 bases, and 19 bases separated the two germline ends.

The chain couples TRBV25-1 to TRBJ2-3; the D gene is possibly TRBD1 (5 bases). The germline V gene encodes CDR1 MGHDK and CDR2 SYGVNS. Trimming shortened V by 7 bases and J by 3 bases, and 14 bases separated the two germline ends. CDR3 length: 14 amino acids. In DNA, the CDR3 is TGTGCCAGCACAGGGATAGGCTATACAGATACGCAGTATTTT. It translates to CASTGIGYTDTQYF. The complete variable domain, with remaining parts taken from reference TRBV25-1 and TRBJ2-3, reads EADIYQTPRYLVIGTGKKITLECSQTMGHDKMYWYQQDPGMELHLIHYSYGVNSTEKGDLSSESTVSRIRTEHFPLTLESARPSHTSQYLCASTGIGYTDTQYFGPGTRLTVL.

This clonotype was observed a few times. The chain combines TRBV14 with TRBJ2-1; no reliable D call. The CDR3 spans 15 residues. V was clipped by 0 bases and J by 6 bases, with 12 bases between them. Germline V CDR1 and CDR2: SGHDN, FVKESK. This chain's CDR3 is CASSQDKVLTNEQFF. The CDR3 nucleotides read TGTGCCAGCAGCCAAGATAAGGTACTAACCAATGAGCAGTTCTTC.

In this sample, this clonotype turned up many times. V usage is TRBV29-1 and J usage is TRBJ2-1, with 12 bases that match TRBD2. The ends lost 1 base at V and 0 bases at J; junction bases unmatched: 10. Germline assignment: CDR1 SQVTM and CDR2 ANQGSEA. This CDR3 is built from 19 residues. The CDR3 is CSVEGLAGDRHGSYNEQFF. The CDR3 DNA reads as TGCAGCGTTGAAGGACTAGCGGGAGACCGTCATGGCTCCTACAATGAGCAGTTCTTC.

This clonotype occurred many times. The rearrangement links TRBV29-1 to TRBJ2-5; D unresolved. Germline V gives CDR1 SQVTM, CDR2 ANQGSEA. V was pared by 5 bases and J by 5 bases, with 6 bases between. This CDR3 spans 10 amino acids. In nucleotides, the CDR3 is TGCAGCGTTCTAAGGGAGACCCAGTACTTC. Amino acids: CSVLRETQYF.

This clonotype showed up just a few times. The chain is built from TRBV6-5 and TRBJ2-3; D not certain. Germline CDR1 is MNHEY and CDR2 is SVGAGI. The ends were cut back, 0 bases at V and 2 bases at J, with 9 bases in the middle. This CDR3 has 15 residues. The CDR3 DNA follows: TGTGCCAGCAGTTACTCGGCCTATTACACAGATACGCAGTATTTT. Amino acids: CASSYSAYYTDTQYF.

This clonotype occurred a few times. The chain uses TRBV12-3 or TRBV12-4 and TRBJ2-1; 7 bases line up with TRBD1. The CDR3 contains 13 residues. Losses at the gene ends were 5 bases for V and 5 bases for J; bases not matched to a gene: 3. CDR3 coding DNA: TGTGCCAGCAGTGGGACAGCCAACAATGAGCAGTTCTTC. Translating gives CASSGTANNEQFF.

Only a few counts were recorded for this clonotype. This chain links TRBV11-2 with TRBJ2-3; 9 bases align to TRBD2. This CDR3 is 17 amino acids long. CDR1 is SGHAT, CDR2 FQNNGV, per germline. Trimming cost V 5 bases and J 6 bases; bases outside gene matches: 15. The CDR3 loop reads CASSLEREARGFDTQYF. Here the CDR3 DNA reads TGTGCCAGCAGCCTCGAGCGGGAGGCTCGGGGGTTTGATACGCAGTATTTT.

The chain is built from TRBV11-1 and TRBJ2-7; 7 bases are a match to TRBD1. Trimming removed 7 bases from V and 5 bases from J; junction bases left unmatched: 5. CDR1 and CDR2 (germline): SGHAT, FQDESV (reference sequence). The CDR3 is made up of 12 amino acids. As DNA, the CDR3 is TGTGCCAGCACCCATGACAGGGACGAGCAGTACTTC. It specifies CASTHDRDEQYF.

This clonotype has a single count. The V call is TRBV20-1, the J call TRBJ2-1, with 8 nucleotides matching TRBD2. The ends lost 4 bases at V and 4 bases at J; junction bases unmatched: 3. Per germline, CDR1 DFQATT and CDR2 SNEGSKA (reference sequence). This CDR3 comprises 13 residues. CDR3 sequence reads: CSAMTGGYNEQFF. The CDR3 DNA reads TGCAGTGCTATGACGGGAGGGTACAATGAGCAGTTCTTC.

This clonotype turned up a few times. The CDR3 protein is CASSQDAGGYTF. In DNA, the CDR3 is TGCGCCAGCAGCCAAGACGCGGGTGGCTACACCTTC. This chain uses TRBV4-1 with TRBJ1-2; D unresolved. V lost 0 bases, J lost 7 bases, and 6 bases lay in between. Per the germline V gene, CDR1 is MGHRA and CDR2 is YSYEKL. The CDR3 loop spans 12 amino acids.

CDR3 bases: TGTGCCAGCATGCCTAGAAGCGGGAATCCAAACATTCAGTACTTC. This codes for CASMPRSGNPNIQYF. This chain joins TRBV3-1 and TRBJ2-4; 7 nucleotides match TRBD2. With 7 bases clipped from V and 6 bases from J, the junction kept 12 bases outside the gene matches. Germline values: CDR1 LGHDT, CDR2 YNNKEL (reference sequence). CDR3 length: 15 amino acids.

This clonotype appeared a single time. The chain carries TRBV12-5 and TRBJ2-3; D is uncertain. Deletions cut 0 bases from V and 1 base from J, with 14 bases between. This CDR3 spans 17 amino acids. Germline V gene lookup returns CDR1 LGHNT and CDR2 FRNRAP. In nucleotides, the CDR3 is TGTGCTAGTGGTTTGGTACTTCGTTCTGCCGGCACAGATACGCAGTATTTT. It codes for CASGLVLRSAGTDTQYF.

For the CDR3, the DNA is TGTGCCAGCAGCCCGACGCGGGGCGAGCAGTACTTC. It yields the protein CASSPTRGEQYF. V gene TRBV7-8 combines with J gene TRBJ2-7, with D possibly being TRBD2 (6 bases). CDR1 and CDR2 (germline): SGHVS, FQNEAQ. CDR3 length equals 12 residues. V was trimmed by 5 bases and J by 6 bases, leaving 11 bases between them.

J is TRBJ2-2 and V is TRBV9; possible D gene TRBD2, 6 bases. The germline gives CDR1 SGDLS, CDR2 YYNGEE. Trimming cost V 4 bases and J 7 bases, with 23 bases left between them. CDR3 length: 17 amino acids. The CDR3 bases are TGTGCCAGCAGCCCCAGTCATTGGGAACTAGCTATCGGGGAGCTGTTTTTT. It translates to CASSPSHWELAIGELFF.

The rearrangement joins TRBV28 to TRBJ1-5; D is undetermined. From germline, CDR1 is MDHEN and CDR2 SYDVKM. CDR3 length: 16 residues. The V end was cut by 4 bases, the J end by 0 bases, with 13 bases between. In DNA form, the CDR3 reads TGTGCCAGCAGTTACGAGACCTTTTATAGCAATCAGCCCCAGCATTTT. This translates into CASSYETFYSNQPQHF.

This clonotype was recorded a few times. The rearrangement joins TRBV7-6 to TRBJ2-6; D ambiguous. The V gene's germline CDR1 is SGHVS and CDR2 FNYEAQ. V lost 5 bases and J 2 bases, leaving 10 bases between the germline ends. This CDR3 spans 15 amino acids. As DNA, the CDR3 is TGTGCCAGCAGCATAGAGAGGACTGGGGCCAACGTCCTGACTTTC. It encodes CASSIERTGANVLTF.

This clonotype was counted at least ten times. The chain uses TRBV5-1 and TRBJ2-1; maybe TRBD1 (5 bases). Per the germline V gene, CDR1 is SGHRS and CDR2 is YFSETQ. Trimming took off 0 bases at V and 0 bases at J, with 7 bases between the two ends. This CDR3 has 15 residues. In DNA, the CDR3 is TGCGCCAGCAGCTTGGACAGGCCCTCCTACAATGAGCAGTTCTTC. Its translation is CASSLDRPSYNEQFF.

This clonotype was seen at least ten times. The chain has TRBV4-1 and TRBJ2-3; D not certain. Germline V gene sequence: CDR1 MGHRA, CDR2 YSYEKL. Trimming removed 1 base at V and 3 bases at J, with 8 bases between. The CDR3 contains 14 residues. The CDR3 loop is CASSQASETDTQYF. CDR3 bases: TGCGCCAGCAGCCAAGCATCCGAGACAGATACGCAGTATTTT.

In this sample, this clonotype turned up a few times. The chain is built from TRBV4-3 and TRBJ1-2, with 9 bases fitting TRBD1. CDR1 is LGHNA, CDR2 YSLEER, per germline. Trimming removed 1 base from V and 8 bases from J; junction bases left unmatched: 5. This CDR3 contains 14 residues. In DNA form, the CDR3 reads TGCGCCAGCAGCCAAGGACAGGGGGAGTGGGGCTACACCTTC. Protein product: CASSQGQGEWGYTF.

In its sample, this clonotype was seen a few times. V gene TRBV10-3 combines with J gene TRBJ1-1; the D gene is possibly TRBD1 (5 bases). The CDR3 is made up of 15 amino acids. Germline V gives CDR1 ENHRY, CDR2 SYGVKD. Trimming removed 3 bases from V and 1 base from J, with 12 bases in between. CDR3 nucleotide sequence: TGTGCCATCAGTGATATAGGGACTGAGAACACTGAAGCTTTCTTT. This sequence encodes CAISDIGTENTEAFF.